These 15 T cell receptor beta chains share one sample of origin, sequenced in a study of shared clonotypes between healthy human individuals. The repertoire was sequenced with immunoSEQ multiplex PCR; TCRdb's copy has only in-frame clones and lacks some. The profile shows over a million clones, roughly 96% of them singletons. Sample: naive CD4+ T cells sorted from blood. Stated subset: CD45RA+ positively selected. These receptors all come from a man younger than 40 in good health.

DNA of the CDR3: TGTGCCAGCAGCCCCGGTCGGCAGTTTAATGAAAAACTGTTTTTT. This codes for CASSPGRQFNEKLFF. The chain couples TRBV7-2 to TRBJ1-4, with D uncertain. Germline V gives CDR1 SGHTA, CDR2 FQGNSA. Trimming stripped 5 bases from V and 4 bases from J, with 14 bases between. The CDR3 is made up of 15 amino acids. Using reference TRBV7-2 and TRBJ1-4 for the parts outside the CDR3, the full variable domain is GAGVSQSPSNKVTEKGKDVELRCDPISGHTALYWYRQSLGQGLEFLIYFQGNSAPDKSGLPSDRFSAERTGGSVSTLTIQRTQQEDSAVYLCASSPGRQFNEKLFFGSGTQLSVL.

V usage is TRBV5-6 and J usage is TRBJ1-4; 7 bases align to TRBD1. With 4 bases clipped from V and 6 bases from J, the junction kept 9 bases outside the gene matches. This CDR3 has 15 residues. Germline values: CDR1 SGHDT, CDR2 YYEEEE. CDR3 protein: CASSGTGAGDEKLFF. The CDR3 bases are TGTGCCAGCAGCGGTACAGGGGCGGGGGATGAAAAACTGTTTTTT.

V and J are TRBV28 and TRBJ1-4; 10 bases fit TRBD1. The germline gives CDR1 MDHEN, CDR2 SYDVKM. The junction had 11 bases not matched to a gene; V was cut back by 7 bases and J by 0 bases. The CDR3 is made up of 18 amino acids. Here the CDR3 reads CASKPAGQGLATNEKLFF. For the CDR3, the DNA is TGTGCCAGCAAACCTGCGGGACAGGGGTTGGCAACTAATGAAAAACTGTTTTTT.

The chain is built from TRBV11-3 and TRBJ2-2; tentative D call: TRBD1 (6 bases). V gave up 3 bases and J gave up 5 bases, with 13 bases separating them. This CDR3 contains 15 residues. The germline gives CDR1 SGHNT, CDR2 YENEEA. The CDR3 is CASSFAQGGTGELFF. The CDR3 DNA reads TGTGCCAGCAGCTTCGCACAGGGTGGTACCGGGGAGCTGTTTTTT.

DNA of the CDR3: TGCGCCAGCAGCCCGACTAGCGGTGTCACCGGGGAGCTGTTTTTT. Translation: CASSPTSGVTGELFF. The chain combines TRBV4-3 with TRBJ2-2, with TRBD2 matching over 9 bases. The V and J ends lost 4 bases and 4 bases, in that order; junction bases with no gene match: 4. The CDR3 has 15 residues. The germline V gene encodes CDR1 LGHNA and CDR2 YSLEER.

This clone was recorded once. The chain joins TRBV7-8 to TRBJ2-5; a possible D gene is TRBD2 (7 bases). The CDR3 is 16 amino acids. CDR1 is SGHVS, CDR2 FQNEAQ, per germline. V dropped 0 bases and J dropped 4 bases, with 15 bases sitting between them. The CDR3 DNA is TGTGCCAGCAGCTTAGCGTTGCGGGGGCGGTTAGAGACCCAGTACTTC. Translation gives CASSLALRGRLETQYF. The entire variable domain, with the rest obtained from reference TRBV7-8 and TRBJ2-5, is as follows: GAGVSQSPRYKVAKRGQDVALRCDPISGHVSLFWYQQALGQGPEFLTYFQNEAQLDKSGLPSDRFFAERPEGSVSTLKIQRTQQEDSAVYLCASSLALRGRLETQYFGPGTRLLVL.

This clone has only one observation. The chain combines TRBV10-3 with TRBJ1-6; D ambiguous. V lost 7 bases, J lost 4 bases, and 8 bases lay in between. The CDR3 spans 13 residues. Germline V gene data show CDR1 as ENHRY and CDR2 as SYGVKD. The CDR3 is CAITDAYNSPLHF. The CDR3 coding sequence is TGTGCCATCACCGACGCTTATAATTCACCCCTCCACTTT.

The V call is TRBV19, the J call TRBJ2-1, with D tentatively TRBD2 (6 bases). Germline loops: CDR1 LNHDA, CDR2 SQIVND (reference sequence). The CDR3 covers 15 residues. V was clipped by 4 bases and J by 0 bases, with 10 bases between them. CDR3 sequence (DNA): TGTGCCAGTAGTAGGCCGGGGGTCTCCTACAATGAGCAGTTCTTC. Translation gives CASSRPGVSYNEQFF.

V usage is TRBV19 and J usage is TRBJ1-2; 8 bases line up with TRBD1. This CDR3 region has 14 residues. Germline trimming cut 5 bases from V and 6 bases from J; bases unmatched to any gene: 8. The germline gives CDR1 LNHDA, CDR2 SQIVND (reference sequence). The CDR3 nucleotides read TGTGCCAGTAGTCTCAGACAGGGGAAGGATGGCTACACCTTC. Translated: CASSLRQGKDGYTF. Full variable domain (missing parts from reference TRBV19 and TRBJ1-2): DGGITQSPKYLFRKEGQNVTLSCEQNLNHDAMYWYRQDPGQGLRLIYYSQIVNDFQKGDIAEGYSVSREKKESFPLTVTSAQKNPTAFYLCASSLRQGKDGYTFGSGTRLTVV.

The genes are TRBV4-1 and TRBJ1-5; maybe TRBD1 (5 bases). The CDR3 has 14 amino acids. The V and J ends lost 4 bases and 4 bases respectively, with 11 bases between them. Germline CDR1 reads MGHRA; CDR2 reads YSYEKL. The CDR3, as DNA: TGCGCCAGCAGCCTACCCGGGACGAATCAGCCCCAGCATTTT. It codes for CASSLPGTNQPQHF.

The chain couples TRBV15 to TRBJ2-6; the D gene is possibly TRBD1 (5 bases). The CDR3 spans 14 residues. V shed 9 bases and J shed 2 bases, with 11 bases lying between them. Germline V lookup: CDR1 LNHNV, CDR2 YYDKDF (reference sequence). CDR3 sequence reads: CATRAGTGANVLTF. CDR3 coding DNA: TGTGCCACGCGAGCAGGGACTGGGGCCAACGTCCTGACTTTC.

The rearrangement joins TRBV5-8 to TRBJ2-7, with D possibly matching TRBD2 (5 bases). The germline V and J ends were trimmed by 7 bases and 8 bases, with 13 bases remaining between them. This CDR3 contains 11 residues. Germline CDR1 is SGHTS and CDR2 is YDEGEE. The CDR3 DNA reads as TGTGCCAGCCGGGATTCTCGGAAGCAGTACTTC. The encoded protein is CASRDSRKQYF.

The rearrangement joins TRBV2 to TRBJ2-3; D not certain. This CDR3 is built from 13 residues. Germline CDR1 SNHLY, CDR2 FYNNEI. V lost 5 bases, J lost 2 bases, and 8 bases lay in between. The CDR3 spells CASSQDNTDTQYF. In DNA, the CDR3 is TGTGCCAGCAGTCAAGATAACACAGATACGCAGTATTTT.

This rearrangement joins TRBV28 to TRBJ2-1, with TRBD2 matching over 10 bases. This CDR3 has 14 amino acids. After removal of 7 bases from V and 4 bases from J, the junction contained 4 bases not matched to a gene. Germline assignment: CDR1 MDHEN and CDR2 SYDVKM. CDR3 protein: CASNPAGGYNEQFF. DNA of the CDR3: TGTGCCAGCAACCCAGCGGGAGGGTACAATGAGCAGTTCTTC.

The chain has TRBV5-6 and TRBJ2-7, with D hard to call. With 0 bases removed from V and 4 bases from J, the gap between germline ends came to 14 bases. This CDR3 has 15 residues. Germline values: CDR1 SGHDT, CDR2 YYEEEE. The CDR3 coding sequence is TGTGCCAGCAGCTTGGTTCCGGGCGGCGGATACGAGCAGTACTTC. Protein product: CASSLVPGGGYEQYF.